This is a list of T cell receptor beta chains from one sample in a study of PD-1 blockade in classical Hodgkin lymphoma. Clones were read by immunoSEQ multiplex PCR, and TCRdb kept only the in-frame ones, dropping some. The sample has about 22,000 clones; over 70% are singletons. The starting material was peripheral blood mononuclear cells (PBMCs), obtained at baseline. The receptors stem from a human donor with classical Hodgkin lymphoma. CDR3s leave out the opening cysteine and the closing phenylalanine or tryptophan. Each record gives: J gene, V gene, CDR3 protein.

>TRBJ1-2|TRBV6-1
ASGDSDRGYT
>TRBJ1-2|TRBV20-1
SARDRWGYT
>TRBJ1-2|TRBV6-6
ASSYAGGTYGYT
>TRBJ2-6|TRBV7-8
ASSLAGVSGANVLT
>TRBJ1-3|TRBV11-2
ASSLLRISGNTIY
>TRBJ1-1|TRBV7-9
ASSTGRMNTEAF
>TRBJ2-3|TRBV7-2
ASSLGFGRDTQY
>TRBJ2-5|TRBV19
ASSFGPQETQY
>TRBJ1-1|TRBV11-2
ASSLELNTEAF
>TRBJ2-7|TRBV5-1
ASSGTGTPTREQY
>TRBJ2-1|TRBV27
ASGGGLTANLNNEQF
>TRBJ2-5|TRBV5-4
ASSQRGDVGTETQY
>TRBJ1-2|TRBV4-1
ASSQDHNRDRGLGYT
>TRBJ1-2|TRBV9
ASSTRPGPPQSYT
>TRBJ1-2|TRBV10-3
AISEDRVGEGYT
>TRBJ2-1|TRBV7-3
ASSLGSGDEQF
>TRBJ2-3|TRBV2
ASSDPGKGLWVDTQY
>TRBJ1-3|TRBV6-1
ASSVNKDGNTIY
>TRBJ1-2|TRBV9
ASRGGSRDRYGYT
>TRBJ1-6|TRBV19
ASSMALTGGSYNSPLH
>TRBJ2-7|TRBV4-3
ASSQNPGLASFEQY
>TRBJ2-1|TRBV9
ASSDGSSYNEQF
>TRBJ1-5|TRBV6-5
ASSYGSSNQPQH
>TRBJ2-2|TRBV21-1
ASSKAWQGHTGELF
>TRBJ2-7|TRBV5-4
ASSLSPGPGLVGNRGEQY
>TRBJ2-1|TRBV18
ASSRWGDRPTNEQF
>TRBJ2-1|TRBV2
ARARQGGNEQF
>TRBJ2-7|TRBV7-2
ASSFPTSGRSTRGEQY
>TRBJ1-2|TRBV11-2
ASSLQNRVSGYT
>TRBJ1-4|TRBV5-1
ASSLGPGMGEKLF
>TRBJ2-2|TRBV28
AAGLAGENTGELF
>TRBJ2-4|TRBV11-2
ASSPRTALAKNIQY
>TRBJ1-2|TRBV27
ASSSLQGDNHYGYT
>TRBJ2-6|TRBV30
AYDGLGGANVLT
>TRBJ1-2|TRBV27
ASSLSRDSGTGGFNYGYT
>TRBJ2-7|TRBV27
ASSYKPTESYEQY
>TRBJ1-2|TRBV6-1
ASSDGTGPPNYGYT
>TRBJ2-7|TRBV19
ASSSGYEQY
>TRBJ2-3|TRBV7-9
ASSLSGDTQY
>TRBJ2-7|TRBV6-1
ASSDLAELRHEQY
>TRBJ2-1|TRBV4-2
ASSQDPRLSSYNEQF
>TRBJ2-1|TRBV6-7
ASSSSGTLNGNEQF
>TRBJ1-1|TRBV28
ASSLDIDTNTEAF
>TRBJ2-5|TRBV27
ASSKVGDQETQY
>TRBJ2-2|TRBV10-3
AISPAGRTGELF
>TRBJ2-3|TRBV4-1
ASSQKLGADTQY
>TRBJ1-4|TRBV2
ASKTGQGGGVGNEKLF
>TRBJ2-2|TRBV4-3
ASSQSPRANTGELF
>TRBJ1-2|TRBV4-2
ASSPFDWGQGYT
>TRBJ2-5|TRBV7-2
ASSFPAGGPGETQY
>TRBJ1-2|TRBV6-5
ASSPTDNYGYT
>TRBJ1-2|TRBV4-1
ASSPTGAGGYT
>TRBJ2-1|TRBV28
ASSSAGGGDYNEQF
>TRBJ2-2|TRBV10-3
AISESQTNTGELF
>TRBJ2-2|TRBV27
ASSLWDSNTGELF
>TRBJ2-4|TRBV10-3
AISEWDQKNIQY
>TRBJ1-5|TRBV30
AWSRAGKQPQH